This T cell receptor beta chain stems from a study of shared clonotypes between healthy human individuals. Findings and caveats of the study: Rarefaction gave evidence that sorted-subset sequencing remained incomplete despite large depth.

Data came from immunoSEQ multiplex PCR; TCRdb stores just in-frame clones and leaves some out. There are some 1,600,000 clones in the sample; 98% occur only once, and about 0.45% lies in the top ten. As to this clone: Its antigen is currently unknown.

V lost 2 bases and J lost 4, with 12 bases in between. Germline CDR1 reads MDHEN; CDR2 reads SYDVKM. The CDR3 has 15 residues. Nashville, Tennessee was home to all donors, each a Caucasian adult. Partitioning of CD4+ cells yielded a CD45RA+ naive subset and a CD45RA-negative memory subset. The sequence derives from a man aged 30 to 39 in good health. The J gene is TRBJ1-5, the V gene TRBV28, with D hard to call. Sequencing was carried out using naive CD4+ T cells sorted from blood. Stated subset: CD45RA+ positively selected. CDR3 in amino acids: CASSLVLGSNQPQHF. The DNA of the CDR3 is TGTGCCAGCAGTTTAGTTTTGGGAAGTAATCAGCCCCAGCATTTT. The full variable domain, its missing parts supplied by reference TRBV28 and TRBJ1-5, is DVKVTQSSRYLVKRTGEKVFLECVQDMDHENMFWYRQDPGLGLRLIYFSYDVKMKEKGDIPEGYSVSREKKERFSLILESASTNQTSMYLCASSLVLGSNQPQHFGDGTRLSIL.